These 21 T cell receptor beta chains were all obtained from the same sample, sequenced in a study of blood T cell repertoires in COVID-19. TCRdb's table, derived via immunoSEQ multiplex PCR, lists solely in-frame clones and lacks some. This table holds about 320,000 clones, 80% to 90% found once. Sequenced: PBMCs or T cells enriched from blood (not recorded which). These TCRs come from a man aged 30 to 39 who had recovered from COVID-19.

J is TRBJ2-1 and V is TRBV11-3; D is ambiguous. Germline V gene sequence: CDR1 SGHNT, CDR2 YENEEA. This CDR3 contains 13 residues. V lost 1 base to trimming and J lost 5 bases, with 6 bases between them. CDR3 nucleotides: TGTGCCAGCAGCTTAGGAGCTAACAATGAGCAGTTCTTC. It specifies CASSLGANNEQFF.

This clone has only a few counts. This chain connects TRBV18 to TRBJ1-1; D gene ambiguous. The V end was cut by 5 bases, the J end by 1 base, with 11 bases between. The CDR3 covers 14 residues. Germline V CDR1 and CDR2: KGHSH, LQKENI. The chain's CDR3 is CASSVTRGNTEAFF. The CDR3 nucleotides read TGTGCCAGCTCAGTGACGCGGGGGAACACTGAAGCTTTCTTT. Based on the CDR3 plus reference TRBV18 and TRBJ1-1, the full variable domain is NAGVMQNPRHLVRRRGQEARLRCSPMKGHSHVYWYRQLPEEGLKFMVYLQKENIIDESGMPKERFSAEFPKEGPSILRIQQVVRGDSAAYFCASSVTRGNTEAFFGQGTRLTVV.

The rearrangement links TRBV2 to TRBJ2-5; D remains unclear. The CDR3 has 14 residues. V was clipped by 7 bases and J by 5 bases, with 17 bases between them. The germline V gene has CDR1 SNHLY and CDR2 FYNNEI. CDR3 protein: CASTQSSTAETQYF. CDR3 DNA sequence: TGTGCCAGCACCCAATCTAGTACGGCCGAGACCCAGTACTTC.

The chain is built from TRBV7-6 and TRBJ1-2; 10 bases are a match to TRBD1. CDR3 length: 14 amino acids. The J segment lost 7 bases and the V segment lost 1 base, leaving 3 bases of the junction unmatched. Germline V gene sequence: CDR1 SGHVS, CDR2 FNYEAQ. The CDR3 protein is CASSLGQGAGGYTF. CDR3 in DNA: TGTGCCAGCAGCTTAGGACAGGGGGCAGGTGGCTACACCTTC.

CDR3 sequence: CASSNPGLNTGELFF. The CDR3 bases are TGTGCCAGCAGCAACCCGGGACTGAACACCGGGGAGCTGTTTTTT. This sequence joins TRBV7-2 and TRBJ2-2, with D possibly being TRBD2 (6 bases). Germline V gene lookup returns CDR1 SGHTA and CDR2 FQGNSA. This CDR3 is 15 amino acids long. Trimming removed 5 bases at V and 1 base at J, with 11 bases between.

This clone was counted at least ten times. The V gene is TRBV28, the J gene TRBJ2-2; 7 nucleotides match TRBD1. This CDR3 contains 13 residues. V gave up 3 bases and J gave up 7 bases; unmatched junction bases: 2. Germline-derived CDR1 and CDR2 are MDHEN and SYDVKM. CDR3 sequence (DNA): TGTGCCAGCAGTTTCAGGGGGAGCGGGGAGCTGTTTTTT. Its translation is CASSFRGSGELFF.

This clone was detected once. The genes are TRBV28 and TRBJ2-1; 15 bases line up with TRBD2. Germline-derived CDR1 and CDR2 are MDHEN and SYDVKM. This CDR3 contains 14 residues. V trimming: 6 bases; J trimming: 9 bases; junction bases outside the gene matches: 3. This CDR3 reads CASSPGLAGGEQFF. For the CDR3, the DNA is TGTGCCAGCAGCCCGGGACTAGCGGGGGGTGAGCAGTTCTTC. The whole variable domain, remainder taken from reference TRBV28 and TRBJ2-1, is DVKVTQSSRYLVKRTGEKVFLECVQDMDHENMFWYRQDPGLGLRLIYFSYDVKMKEKGDIPEGYSVSREKKERFSLILESASTNQTSMYLCASSPGLAGGEQFFGPGTRLTVL.

The CDR3 nucleotides are TGTGCCACCAGTGATTTGGGACCCCGGGGAATTTACGAGCAGTACTTC. Translation gives CATSDLGPRGIYEQYF. The V gene is TRBV24-1, the J gene TRBJ2-7, with a tentative D call TRBD2 (5 bases). Per the germline V gene, CDR1 is KGHDR and CDR2 is SFDVKD. V lost 0 bases to trimming and J lost 4 bases, with 15 bases between them. This CDR3 is 16 amino acids long.

The V call is TRBV28, the J call TRBJ2-5; 8 nucleotides agree with TRBD2. The CDR3 consists of 18 residues. Germline CDR1 is MDHEN and CDR2 is SYDVKM. Trimming took 4 bases from V and 1 from J; bases not matched to a gene: 14. The chain's CDR3 is CASSSLAASGGGQETQYF. The DNA of the CDR3 is TGTGCCAGCAGTTCGCTGGCTGCGAGCGGGGGAGGCCAAGAGACCCAGTACTTC.

The V and J genes are TRBV28 and TRBJ2-3; D gene ambiguous. CDR3 length: 13 residues. The germline CDR1 and CDR2 sequences are MDHEN and SYDVKM. V was pared by 3 bases and J by 6 bases, with 10 bases between. CDR3 nucleotides: TGTGCCAGCAGTTTCGGTAGTCGGGATACGCAGTATTTT. Amino acid sequence: CASSFGSRDTQYF.

The rearrangement uses TRBV5-8 and TRBJ2-7; D is possibly TRBD1 (5 bases). This CDR3 region has 13 residues. Per germline, CDR1 SGHTS and CDR2 YDEGEE. Trimming removed 1 base at V and 5 bases at J, with 10 bases between. Here the CDR3 reads CASSLTDIHEQYF. The CDR3 DNA sequence: TGTGCCAGCAGCTTGACGGACATCCACGAGCAGTACTTC.

This chain links TRBV12-3 or TRBV12-4 with TRBJ1-1; 7 nucleotides align to TRBD1. The V gene end was trimmed by 5 bases and the J gene end by 3 bases; junction bases not matched to a gene: 3. The CDR3 has 13 residues. The CDR3 sequence: CASSIDRDTEAFF. The CDR3 DNA sequence: TGTGCCAGCAGTATAGACAGGGACACTGAAGCTTTCTTT.

The CDR3 region has the DNA TGTGCCAGCAGCTTAGGTATGGGGGCCGGGAACACTGAAGCTTTCTTT. This gives the protein CASSLGMGAGNTEAFF. The chain uses TRBV11-2 and TRBJ1-1, with TRBD1 as a possible D gene (6 bases). Deletions cut 1 base from V and 1 base from J, with 13 bases between. The CDR3 sequence is 16 residues long. CDR1 is SGHAT and CDR2 is FQNNGV in the germline V gene.

This chain links TRBV2 with TRBJ2-1; TRBD1 matches 9 bases. The CDR3 length is 14 residues. The germline V gene encodes CDR1 SNHLY and CDR2 FYNNEI. V was pared by 6 bases and J by 8 bases, with 8 bases of the junction left unmatched. The CDR3 nucleotides are TGTGCCAGCAGAGCGACAGGGGGGTTATATGAGCAGTTCTTC. Amino acid sequence: CASRATGGLYEQFF.

This rearrangement joins TRBV19 to TRBJ1-6, with D unresolved. Trimming removed 5 bases at V and 0 bases at J, with 11 bases between. This CDR3 comprises 16 residues. The germline CDR1 and CDR2 sequences are LNHDA and SQIVND (reference sequence). The DNA for the CDR3 is TGTGCCAGTAGTTCTACAGTAAGCTCCTATAATTCACCCCTCCACTTT. It translates to CASSSTVSSYNSPLHF.

This clone has a handful of counts. The chain joins TRBV7-9 to TRBJ1-3; weak D call: TRBD1 (6 bases). This CDR3 has 14 amino acids. Trimming stripped 5 bases from V and 2 bases from J, with 10 bases between. Germline CDR1 is SEHNR and CDR2 is FQNEAQ (reference sequence). This CDR3 reads CASSRQVAGNTIYF. The DNA of the CDR3 is TGTGCCAGCAGCCGACAGGTGGCTGGAAACACCATATATTTT.

This sequence joins TRBV5-6 and TRBJ1-2; 10 bases agree with TRBD1. The J segment lost 1 base and the V segment lost 1 base, leaving 1 base of the junction unmatched. The germline V gene encodes CDR1 SGHDT and CDR2 YYEEEE. This CDR3 is 15 amino acids long. The CDR3 loop reads CASSLWTGGNYGYTF. DNA of the CDR3: TGTGCCAGCAGCTTGTGGACAGGGGGTAACTATGGCTACACCTTC.

The V gene is TRBV7-9, the J gene TRBJ1-3, with D hard to call. The germline gives CDR1 SEHNR, CDR2 FQNEAQ (reference sequence). V was shortened by 0 bases and J by 1 base, with 4 bases between the two germline ends. This CDR3 has 14 residues. In DNA, the CDR3 is TGTGCCAGCAGCTTAGCTAAATCTGGAAACACCATATATTTT. Its protein product is CASSLAKSGNTIYF.

This chain joins TRBV2 and TRBJ2-1, with 7 positions matching TRBD2. Germline trimming cut 6 bases from V and 4 bases from J; bases unmatched to any gene: 9. Germline CDR1 SNHLY, CDR2 FYNNEI. This CDR3 has 15 amino acids. This CDR3 is CASRPTREGYNEQFF. Written as DNA, the CDR3 is TGTGCCAGCAGACCTACTAGGGAGGGGTACAATGAGCAGTTCTTC.

The CDR3 here is CASTLLAGAGELFF. Here the CDR3 DNA reads TGTGCCAGTACCTTACTAGCGGGGGCCGGGGAGCTGTTTTTT. The J gene is TRBJ2-2, the V gene TRBV19, with 11 nucleotides matching TRBD2. Germline CDR1 and CDR2: LNHDA and SQIVND (reference sequence). Trimming took 7 bases from V and 6 from J; bases not matched to a gene: 4. The CDR3 is 14 amino acids.

This chain connects TRBV28 to TRBJ1-1, with D possibly being TRBD1 (6 bases). Trimming took 2 bases from V and 5 from J, leaving 18 bases between them. CDR3 length: 16 residues. Germline V gene data show CDR1 as MDHEN and CDR2 as SYDVKM. The CDR3 loop reads CASSLPRGGGRTEAFF. The CDR3 region has the DNA TGTGCCAGCAGTTTACCGCGGGGAGGGGGTAGAACTGAAGCTTTCTTT.